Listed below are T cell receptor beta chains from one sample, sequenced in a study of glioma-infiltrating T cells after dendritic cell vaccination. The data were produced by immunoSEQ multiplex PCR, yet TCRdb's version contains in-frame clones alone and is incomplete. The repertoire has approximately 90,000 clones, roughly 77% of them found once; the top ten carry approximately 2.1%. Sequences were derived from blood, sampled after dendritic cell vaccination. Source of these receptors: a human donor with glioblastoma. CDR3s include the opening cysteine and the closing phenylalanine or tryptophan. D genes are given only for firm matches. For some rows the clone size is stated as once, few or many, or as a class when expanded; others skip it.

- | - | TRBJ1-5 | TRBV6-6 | CASSYGTNSNQPQHF | TGTGCCAGCAGTTACGGGACAAATAGCAATCAGCCCCAGCATTTT
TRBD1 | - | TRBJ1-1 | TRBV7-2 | CASSPWTGPRTEAFF | TGTGCCAGCAGCCCTTGGACAGGGCCAAGGACTGAAGCTTTCTTT
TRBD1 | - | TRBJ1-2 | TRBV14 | CASRLTGTVLSYGYTF | TGTGCCAGCAGACTCACCGGGACAGTCCTAAGCTATGGCTACACCTTC
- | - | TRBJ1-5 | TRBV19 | CASSIEGASRSNQPQHF | TGTGCCAGTAGTATAGAAGGGGCCTCCCGTAGCAATCAGCCCCAGCATTTT
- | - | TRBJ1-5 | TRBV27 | CASSLRPEINQPQHF | TGTGCCAGCAGTTTAAGGCCGGAGATCAATCAGCCCCAGCATTTT
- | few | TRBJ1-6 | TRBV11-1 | CASSLKEGRGSPLHF | TGTGCCAGCAGCTTAAAGGAAGGGCGGGGTTCACCCCTCCACTTT
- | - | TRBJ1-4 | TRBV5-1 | CASTFFPGASEKLFF | TGCGCCAGCACGTTTTTTCCAGGGGCCTCGGAAAAACTGTTTTTT
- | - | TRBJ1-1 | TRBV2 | CASRGGLTEAFF | TGTGCCAGCAGGGGGGGACTCACTGAAGCTTTCTTT
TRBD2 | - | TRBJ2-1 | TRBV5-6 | CASSPRKLAGDQFF | TGTGCCAGCAGCCCGAGGAAATTAGCGGGAGATCAGTTCTTC
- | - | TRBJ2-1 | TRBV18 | CASSPFFSGGTHSYNEQFF | TGTGCCAGCTCACCTTTTTTCTCGGGGGGCACACACTCCTACAATGAGCAGTTCTTC
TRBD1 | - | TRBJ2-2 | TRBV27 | CASSRITGVFAGELFF | TGTGCCAGCAGTCGGATTACAGGGGTGTTCGCCGGGGAGCTGTTTTTT
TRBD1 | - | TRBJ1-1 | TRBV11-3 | CASSRGQEGNTEAFF | TGTGCCAGCAGCCGCGGACAGGAGGGGAACACTGAAGCTTTCTTT
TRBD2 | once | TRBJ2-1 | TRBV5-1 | CASSLAERGEQFF | TGCGCCAGCAGCTTGGCCGAGCGGGGGGAGCAGTTCTTC
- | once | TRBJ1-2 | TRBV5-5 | CASSRPGGSLYGYTF | TGTGCCAGCAGCCGCCCGGGGGGATCTCTCTATGGCTACACCTTC
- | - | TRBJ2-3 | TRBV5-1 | CASSTGDTDTQYF | TGCGCCAGCAGCACCGGAGACACAGATACGCAGTATTTT
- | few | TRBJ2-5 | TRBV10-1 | CASGASAQETQYF | TGCGCCAGCGGTGCTAGCGCCCAAGAGACCCAGTACTTC
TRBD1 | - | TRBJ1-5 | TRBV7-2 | CASSSRTGTNQPQHF | TGTGCCAGCAGCTCAAGGACAGGCACAAATCAGCCCCAGCATTTT
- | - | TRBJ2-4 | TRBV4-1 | CASSQEASGDLQYF | TGCGCCAGCAGCCAAGAAGCTTCCGGGGACTTGCAGTACTTC
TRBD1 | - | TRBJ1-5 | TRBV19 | CASSWTGRNQPQHF | TGTGCCAGTTCGTGGACAGGACGGAATCAGCCCCAGCATTTT
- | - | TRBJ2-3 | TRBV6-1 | CASSEANRNTDTQYF | TGTGCCAGCAGTGAAGCCAACAGAAACACAGATACGCAGTATTTT
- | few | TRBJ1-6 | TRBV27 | CASSLEGGSSPLHF | TGTGCCAGCAGTTTAGAGGGGGGGAGCTCACCCCTCCACTTT
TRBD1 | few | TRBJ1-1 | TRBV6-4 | CASSDRDRGPEAFF | TGTGCCAGCAGTGACAGGGACAGGGGACCTGAAGCTTTCTTT
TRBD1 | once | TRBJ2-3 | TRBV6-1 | CASTGTGATDTQYF | TGTGCCAGCACCGGGACAGGGGCCACAGATACGCAGTATTTT
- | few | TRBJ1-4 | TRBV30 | CAWHSSTTNEKLFF | TGTGCCTGGCACTCCTCGACAACTAATGAAAAACTGTTTTTT
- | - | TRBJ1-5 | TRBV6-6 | CASSSPGGGKEPQHF | TGTGCCAGCAGTTCCCCCGGGGGAGGGAAAGAGCCCCAGCATTTT
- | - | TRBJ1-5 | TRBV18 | CASKGQGNSNQPQHF | TGTGCCTCTAAGGGGCAGGGAAATAGCAATCAGCCCCAGCATTTT
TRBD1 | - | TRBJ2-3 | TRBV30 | CAWSDPGDSARTDTQYF | TGTGCCTGGAGTGACCCCGGGGACAGCGCGCGCACAGATACGCAGTATTTT
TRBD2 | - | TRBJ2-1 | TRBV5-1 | CASSISGSWSYNEQFF | TGCGCCAGCAGCATCAGCGGGAGTTGGTCCTACAATGAGCAGTTCTTC